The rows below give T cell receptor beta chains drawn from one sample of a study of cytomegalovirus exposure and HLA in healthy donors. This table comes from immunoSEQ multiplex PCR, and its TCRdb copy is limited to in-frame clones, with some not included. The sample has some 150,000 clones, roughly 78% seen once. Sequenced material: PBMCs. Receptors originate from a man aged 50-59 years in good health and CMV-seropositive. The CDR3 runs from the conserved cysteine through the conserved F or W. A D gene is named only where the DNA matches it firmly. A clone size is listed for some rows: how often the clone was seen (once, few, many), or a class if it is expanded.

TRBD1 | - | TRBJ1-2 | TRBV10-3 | CAIESGQGFATF | TGTGCCATCGAATCGGGACAGGGGTTCGCCACCTTC
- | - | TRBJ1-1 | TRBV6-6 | CASRSTANTEAFF | TGTGCCAGCAGGAGTACAGCGAACACTGAAGCTTTCTTT
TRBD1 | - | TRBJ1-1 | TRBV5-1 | CASSFEGQQNTEAFF | TGCGCCAGCAGCTTCGAGGGACAGCAGAACACTGAAGCTTTCTTT
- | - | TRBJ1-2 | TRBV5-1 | CASSYTPVYGYTF | TGCGCCAGCAGCTACACCCCCGTCTATGGCTACACCTTC
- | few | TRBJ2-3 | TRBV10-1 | CASSDHSDRYF | TGCGCCAGCAGTGACCATAGCGATCGGTATTTT
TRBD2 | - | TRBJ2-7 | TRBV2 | CASSEIVSGGYF | TGTGCCAGCAGTGAAATCGTTAGCGGGGGGTACTTC
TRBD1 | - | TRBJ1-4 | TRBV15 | CATSQTGGEKLFF | TGTGCCACCAGCCAGACAGGGGGTGAAAAACTGTTTTTT
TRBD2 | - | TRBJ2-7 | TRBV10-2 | CASSEWLAASPYEQYF | TGCGCCAGCAGTGAGTGGCTAGCGGCAAGCCCCTACGAGCAGTACTTC
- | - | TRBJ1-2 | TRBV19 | CASSPERDYGYTF | TGTGCCAGTAGCCCGGAACGGGACTATGGCTACACCTTC
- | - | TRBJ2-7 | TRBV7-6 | CASSFGGDSSYEQYF | TGTGCCAGCAGCTTCGGGGGTGATAGCTCCTACGAGCAGTACTTC
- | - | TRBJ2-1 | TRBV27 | CASSPRQSSYNEQFF | TGTGCCAGCAGTCCCCGACAGAGCTCCTACAATGAGCAGTTCTTC
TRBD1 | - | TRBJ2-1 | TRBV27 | CLGRGLKDEQFF | TGTCTGGGCAGGGGGCTGAAAGATGAGCAGTTCTTC
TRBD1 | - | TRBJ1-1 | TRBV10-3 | CAVSESDRSKLIF | TGTGCCGTCAGTGAGTCGGACAGGTCGAAGCTAATCTTT
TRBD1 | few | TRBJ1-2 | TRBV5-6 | CASSGAGTGRFYGYTF | TGTGCCAGCAGCGGAGCCGGGACAGGGCGTTTCTATGGCTACACCTTC
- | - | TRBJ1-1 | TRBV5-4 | CASQGRVNTEAFF | TGTGCCAGCCAGGGGAGGGTGAACACTGAAGCTTTCTTT
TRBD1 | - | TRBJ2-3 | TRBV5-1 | CASSSKETGRDTQYF | TGCGCCAGCAGCTCGAAGGAGACAGGGAGAGATACGCAGTATTTT
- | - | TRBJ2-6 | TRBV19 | CASSSTSGSGANVLTF | TGTGCCAGTAGTAGCACTTCGGGGTCTGGGGCCAACGTCCTGACTTTC
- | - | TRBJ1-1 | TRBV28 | CASSHTLGGGWNTEAFF | TGTGCCAGCAGCCACACTTTAGGCGGGGGCTGGAACACTGAAGCTTTCTTT
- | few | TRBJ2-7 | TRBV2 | CASNPAGINEQYF | TGTGCCAGCAACCCCGCGGGGATCAACGAGCAGTACTTC
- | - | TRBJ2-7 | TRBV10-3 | CAIGRGRHEQYF | TGTGCCATCGGCAGGGGGAGGCACGAGCAGTACTTC
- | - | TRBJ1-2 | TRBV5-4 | CASSSEASRPYGYTF | TGTGCCAGCAGCTCTGAGGCCAGCCGCCCTTACGGCTACACCTTC
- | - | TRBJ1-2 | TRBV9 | CASSVDSFDGYAF | TGTGCCAGCAGCGTAGACAGTTTTGATGGCTACGCCTTC
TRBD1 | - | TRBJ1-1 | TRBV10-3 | CAISESTGTLNTEAFF | TGTGCCATCAGTGAGTCGACAGGGACCTTGAACACTGAAGCTTTCTTT
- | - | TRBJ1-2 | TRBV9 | CASRMVTGDGGYTF | TGTGCCAGCAGGATGGTGACGGGGGATGGGGGCTACACCTTC
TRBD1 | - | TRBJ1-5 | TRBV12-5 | CASGGQGHQPQHF | TGTGCTAGTGGGGGACAGGGCCATCAGCCCCAGCATTTT
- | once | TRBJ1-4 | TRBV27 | CASTPVGGLAEKLFF | TGTGCCAGCACCCCGGTAGGGGGTTTAGCAGAAAAACTGTTTTTT
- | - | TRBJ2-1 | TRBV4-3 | CASSQDLGGSSYNEQFF | TGCGCCAGCAGCCAAGATTTGGGTGGGAGCTCCTACAATGAGCAGTTCTTC
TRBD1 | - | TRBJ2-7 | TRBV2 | CASRRQGHEQYF | TGTGCCAGCAGAAGACAGGGCCACGAGCAGTACTTC
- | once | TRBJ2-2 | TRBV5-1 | CASSLVSGVTGELFF | TGCGCCAGCAGCTTAGTATCAGGGGTGACCGGGGAGCTGTTTTTT
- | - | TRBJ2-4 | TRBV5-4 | CASSLEPAEDIQYF | TGTGCCAGCAGCTTGGAGCCAGCCGAGGACATTCAGTACTTC
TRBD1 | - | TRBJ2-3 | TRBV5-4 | CASTPTGISDTQYF | TGTGCCAGCACCCCGACAGGGATATCAGATACGCAGTATTTT
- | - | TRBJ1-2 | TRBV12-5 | CPAPQGFRRGYTF | TGCCCCGCCCCGCAGGGGTTCCGTCGGGGCTACACCTTC
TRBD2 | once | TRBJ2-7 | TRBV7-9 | CASSFSGGKSEQYF | TGTGCCAGCAGCTTTAGCGGGGGAAAAAGCGAGCAGTACTTC
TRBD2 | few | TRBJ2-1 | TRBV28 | CASSPGTSGRHEQFF | TGTGCCAGCAGCCCTGGGACTAGCGGGAGACATGAGCAGTTCTTC
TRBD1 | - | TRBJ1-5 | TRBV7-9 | CASSFGTGTSNQPQHF | TGTGCCAGCAGCTTCGGGACAGGGACGAGCAATCAGCCCCAGCATTTT
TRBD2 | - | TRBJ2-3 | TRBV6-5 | CASRKGGRRADTQYF | TGTGCCAGCAGAAAGGGCGGGAGGCGGGCAGATACGCAGTATTTT
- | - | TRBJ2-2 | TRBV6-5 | CASRGNTGIGELFF | TGTGCCAGCAGAGGTAACACAGGGATCGGGGAGCTGTTTTTT
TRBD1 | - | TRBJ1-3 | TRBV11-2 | CASNHGTGFTNTIYF | TGTGCCAGCAACCATGGGACAGGGTTTACAAACACCATATATTTT
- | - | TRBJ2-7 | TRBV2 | CASSAQGPGYEQYF | TGTGCCAGCAGTGCTCAGGGGCCCGGCTACGAGCAGTACTTC
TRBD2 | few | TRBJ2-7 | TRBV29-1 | CSGRTSGEGEQYF | TGCAGCGGCCGGACTAGCGGGGAAGGAGAGCAGTACTTC
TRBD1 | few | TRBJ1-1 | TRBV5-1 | CASSFAGTGINTEAFF | TGCGCCAGCAGCTTCGCCGGGACAGGGATTAACACTGAAGCTTTCTTT
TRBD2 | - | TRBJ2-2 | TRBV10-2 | CASSAGGYGTGELFF | TGCGCCAGCAGTGCGGGGGGGTACGGCACCGGGGAGCTGTTTTTT
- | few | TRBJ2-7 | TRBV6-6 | CASSSISASSYEQYF | TGTGCCAGCAGTTCTATCAGCGCCAGCTCCTACGAGCAGTACTTC
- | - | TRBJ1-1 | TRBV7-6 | CASSLSQGSEAFF | TGTGCCAGCAGCTTAAGTCAGGGTTCTGAAGCTTTCTTT
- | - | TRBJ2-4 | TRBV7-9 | CASSPRAKNIQYF | TGTGCCAGCTCCCCTCGAGCCAAAAACATTCAGTACTTC
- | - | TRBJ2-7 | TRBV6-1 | CASSEAPQGIYEQYF | TGTGCCAGCAGTGAAGCTCCACAGGGTATCTACGAGCAGTACTTC
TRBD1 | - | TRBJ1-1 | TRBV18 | CASSRGTGSTEAFF | TGTGCCAGCTCACGAGGGACAGGGAGTACTGAAGCTTTCTTT
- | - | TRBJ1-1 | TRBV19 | CASSMGSRGKTEAFF | TGTGCCAGTAGTATGGGGTCAAGGGGGAAAACTGAAGCTTTCTTT
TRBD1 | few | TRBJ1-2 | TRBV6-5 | CASSYEGARGYTF | TGTGCCAGCAGTTACGAGGGGGCTCGAGGCTACACCTTC
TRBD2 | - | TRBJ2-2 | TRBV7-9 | CASSARLAGVSGELFF | TGTGCCAGCAGCGCCAGACTAGCGGGAGTTTCCGGGGAGCTGTTTTTT
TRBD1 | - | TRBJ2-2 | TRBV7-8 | CASSPGTGFTGELFF | TGTGCCAGCAGCCCCGGGACAGGGTTCACCGGGGAGCTGTTTTTT
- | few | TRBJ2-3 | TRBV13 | CASSLVRADTQYF | TGTGCCAGCAGCTTAGTACGGGCAGATACGCAGTATTTT
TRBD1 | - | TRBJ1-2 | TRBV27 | CASSEQGPHGYTF | TGTGCCAGCAGTGAACAGGGGCCTCATGGCTACACCTTC
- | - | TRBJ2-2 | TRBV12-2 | CASRLYVERGQGAGGELFF | TGTGCAAGTCGCTTATACGTCGAACGGGGACAGGGGGCAGGTGGGGAGCTGTTTTTT
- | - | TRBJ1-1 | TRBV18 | CASSVLEDTEAFF | TGTGCCAGCTCAGTGTTGGAGGACACTGAAGCTTTCTTT